The 27 T cell receptor beta chains listed next were all sequenced from one sample in a study of identifying expanded T cells in peripheral blood. This table comes from immunoSEQ multiplex PCR, and its TCRdb copy is limited to in-frame clones, with some not included. Of some 54,000 clones listed, approximately 79% are singletons. The sequencing sample was made of blood. The receptor set was obtained from a person aged 18 to 75 in good health.

The chain joins TRBV5-1 to TRBJ2-1; 7 positions agree with TRBD1. Germline CDR1 SGHRS, CDR2 YFSETQ. V lost 1 base, J lost 2 bases, and 6 bases stayed unmatched. The CDR3 totals 16 residues. The CDR3 sequence: CASSLSSQGAYNEQFF. The CDR3 DNA sequence: TGCGCCAGCAGCTTGAGTTCGCAGGGGGCCTACAATGAGCAGTTCTTC.

The V gene is TRBV6-5, the J gene TRBJ2-5; the D gene is possibly TRBD1 (5 bases). This CDR3 comprises 16 residues. V lost 0 bases to trimming and J lost 2 bases, with 13 bases between them. The V gene's germline CDR1 is MNHEY and CDR2 SVGAGI. The CDR3 sequence is CASSYSPGYGQETQYF. The DNA of the CDR3 is TGTGCCAGCAGTTACTCCCCAGGGTACGGGCAAGAGACCCAGTACTTC.

The chain combines TRBV7-6 with TRBJ2-7; TRBD2 agrees at 11 bases. The germline CDR1 and CDR2 sequences are SGHVS and FNYEAQ. CDR3 size: 16 residues. J was trimmed by 4 bases and V by 4 bases; bases with no gene match: 9. The CDR3 DNA reads TGTGCCAGCAGCTCTCTAGCGGGAGGAGACTCTTACGAGCAGTACTTC. Protein sequence: CASSSLAGGDSYEQYF.

The rearrangement links TRBV11-2 to TRBJ1-4, with D possibly being TRBD1 (5 bases). The V gene's germline CDR1 is SGHAT and CDR2 FQNNGV. There are 15 residues in the CDR3. Trimming left V 5 bases short and J 3 bases short, with 13 bases between. The CDR3 DNA sequence: TGTGCCAGCAGCCGCGCCGGGGCCCCTAATGAAAAACTGTTTTTT. It specifies CASSRAGAPNEKLFF.

The CDR3 loop is CASSFFGGTGELFF. CDR3 sequence (DNA): TGCGCCAGCAGCTTTTTTGGGGGCACCGGGGAGCTGTTTTTT. This chain uses TRBV5-1 with TRBJ2-2, with D possibly called TRBD1 or TRBD2 (5 bases each). The CDR3 sequence is 14 residues long. Trimming removed 2 bases at V and 4 bases at J, with 9 bases between. CDR1 SGHRS and CDR2 YFSETQ come from the germline V gene.

To note about this clone: The sample carries other DNA sequences with the same CDR3. The V and J genes are TRBV7-9 and TRBJ1-2; TRBD1 matches at 8 bases. The CDR3 is 13 amino acids. Germline lookup yields CDR1 SEHNR and CDR2 FQNEAQ (reference sequence). The V segment lost 1 base and the J segment 5 bases; nucleotides outside the gene matches: 0. The CDR3 nucleotides read TGTGCCAGCAGCTTAGGACAGGGGTATGGCTACACCTTC. Translating gives CASSLGQGYGYTF.

As to this clone: Other DNA sequences from this sample encode an identical CDR3 as well. The V call is TRBV18, the J call TRBJ2-5; TRBD1 might be the D (6 bases). Between the trimmed V and J ends, which lost 2 bases and 2 bases, there was a span of 6 bases. Per germline, CDR1 KGHSH and CDR2 LQKENI. The CDR3 sequence is 13 residues long. This CDR3 is CASSPGQQETQYF. CDR3 DNA: TGTGCCAGCTCACCAGGACAGCAAGAGACCCAGTACTTC. The complete variable domain, with remaining parts taken from reference TRBV18 and TRBJ2-5, reads NAGVMQNPRHLVRRRGQEARLRCSPMKGHSHVYWYRQLPEEGLKFMVYLQKENIIDESGMPKERFSAEFPKEGPSILRIQQVVRGDSAAYFCASSPGQQETQYFGPGTRLLVL.

A word on this clone: The same CDR3 arises from other DNA sequences in this sample as well. J is TRBJ2-7 and V is TRBV5-1; D gene uncertain. There are 13 residues in the CDR3. The germline V gene encodes CDR1 SGHRS and CDR2 YFSETQ. Trimming cost V 5 bases and J 5 bases, with 14 bases left between them. As DNA, the CDR3 is TGCGCCAGCAGTCCCAGCAGAGCCCACGAGCAGTACTTC. Its translation: CASSPSRAHEQYF. Complete variable domain (other parts from reference TRBV5-1 and TRBJ2-7): KAGVTQTPRYLIKTRGQQVTLSCSPISGHRSVSWYQQTPGQGLQFLFEYFSETQRNKGNFPGRFSGRQFSNSRSEMNVSTLELGDSALYLCASSPSRAHEQYFGPGTRLTVT.

This clone was detected once. This chain uses TRBV27 with TRBJ2-1; the D gene is possibly TRBD1 (6 bases). V was cut by 5 bases and J by 5 bases, with 7 bases left in between. The germline V gene has CDR1 MNHEY and CDR2 SMNVEV (reference sequence). The CDR3 length is 12 residues. The CDR3 sequence is CASSTGNNEQFF. The CDR3 DNA reads TGTGCCAGCAGTACAGGGAACAATGAGCAGTTCTTC.

V and J are TRBV10-2 and TRBJ1-6, with D maybe TRBD1 (5 bases). The CDR3 length is 14 residues. With 8 bases removed from V and 10 bases from J, the gap between germline ends came to 18 bases. From germline, CDR1 is WSHSY and CDR2 SAAADI. The CDR3 coding sequence is TGCGCCAGCGCTGCCGACGGGGGATCCTCACCCCTCCACTTT. It encodes CASAADGGSSPLHF.

The chain carries TRBV6-6 and TRBJ2-7, with D perhaps matching TRBD1 or TRBD2 (5 bases each). Germline loops: CDR1 MNHNY, CDR2 SVGAGI (reference sequence). CDR3 size: 13 residues. V shed 7 bases and J shed 3 bases, with 13 bases lying between them. CDR3 residues: CASNPGPFYEQYF. Here the CDR3 DNA reads TGTGCCAGCAACCCGGGACCGTTCTACGAGCAGTACTTC.

In DNA form, the CDR3 reads TGTGCCAGCAGCAACCGGGACAGAGCGAACACCGGGGAGCTGTTTTTT. Its protein product is CASSNRDRANTGELFF. The V call is TRBV9, the J call TRBJ2-2; 7 nucleotides align to TRBD1. Losses at the gene ends were 4 bases for V and 0 bases for J; bases not matched to a gene: 6. Germline loops: CDR1 SGDLS, CDR2 YYNGEE. This CDR3 has 16 residues.

The chain carries TRBV4-1 and TRBJ1-2, with 7 nucleotides matching TRBD1. This CDR3 comprises 15 residues. The V and J ends lost 4 bases and 4 bases, in that order; junction bases with no gene match: 9. Germline lookup yields CDR1 MGHRA and CDR2 YSYEKL. The CDR3 DNA is TGCGCCAGCAGCCTAACTCGACAGGGTTTCTATGGCTACACCTTC. Its protein is CASSLTRQGFYGYTF.

This clone was seen a handful of times. The chain uses TRBV2 and TRBJ2-5, with TRBD1 matching over 9 bases. With V trimmed by 1 base and J by 2 bases, 2 bases remained unmatched. CDR3 length: 15 residues. Germline values: CDR1 SNHLY, CDR2 FYNNEI. The CDR3 is CASSEDRGRQETQYF. CDR3 nucleotide sequence: TGTGCCAGCAGTGAAGACAGGGGGCGTCAAGAGACCCAGTACTTC. The full variable domain, rest sourced from reference TRBV2 and TRBJ2-5, is EPEVTQTPSHQVTQMGQEVILRCVPISNHLYFYWYRQILGQKVEFLVSFYNNEISEKSEIFDDQFSVERPDGSNFTLKIRSTKLEDSAMYFCASSEDRGRQETQYFGPGTRLLVL.

V usage is TRBV6-5 and J usage is TRBJ2-2; the D gene is possibly TRBD1 (5 bases). CDR1 and CDR2 (germline): MNHEY, SVGAGI. V was clipped by 5 bases and J by 6 bases, with 10 bases between them. The CDR3 consists of 13 residues. The CDR3 region is CASSGRVAGELFF. In DNA form, the CDR3 reads TGTGCCAGCAGTGGCAGGGTTGCCGGGGAGCTGTTTTTT.

The chain recombines TRBV7-9 with TRBJ2-4; 9 nucleotides agree with TRBD2. J gave up 7 bases and V 2 bases, and 9 bases lay outside the gene matches. Per the germline V gene, CDR1 is SEHNR and CDR2 is FQNEAQ (reference sequence). The CDR3 runs 16 residues. Here the CDR3 DNA reads TGTGCCAGCAGCTTACAGACTAGCGGAAATGGGAACATTCAGTACTTC. Protein sequence: CASSLQTSGNGNIQYF.

The CDR3 loop reads CASSLYPMTGSYGYTF. CDR3 nucleotides: TGTGCCAGCAGTTTATACCCCATGACAGGGTCCTATGGCTACACCTTC. J is TRBJ1-2 and V is TRBV28; TRBD1 matches at 7 bases. V shed 1 base and J 4 bases; nucleotides not matched to a gene: 9. This CDR3 has 16 residues. CDR1 is MDHEN, CDR2 SYDVKM, per germline.

V gene TRBV2 combines with J gene TRBJ2-1, with TRBD2 matching 12 bases. The CDR3 runs 20 residues. V was pared by 8 bases and J by 4 bases, with 21 bases of the junction left unmatched. Germline V gene lookup returns CDR1 SNHLY and CDR2 FYNNEI. In nucleotides, the CDR3 is TGTGCCAGCCGTCAGGCCGAGGTGACTAGCGGGGGCCTTAAATACAATGAGCAGTTCTTC. This gives the protein CASRQAEVTSGGLKYNEQFF.

This clone occurred a few times. V is TRBV7-9 and J is TRBJ1-1; D is undetermined. The V end lost 5 bases, the J end lost 0 bases, and 7 bases lay between the germline ends. Germline V gene lookup returns CDR1 SEHNR and CDR2 FQNEAQ (reference sequence). The CDR3 has 13 amino acids. CDR3 loop: CASSRDLNTEAFF. In nucleotides, the CDR3 is TGTGCCAGCAGCCGAGATTTGAACACTGAAGCTTTCTTT.

DNA for the CDR3: TGTGCCAGCAGCTTAGAGGTTCGGCAGAACAAGCAGTTCTTC. Protein sequence: CASSLEVRQNKQFF. The V call is TRBV11-2, the J call TRBJ2-1, with D unresolved. With 0 bases removed from V and 11 bases from J, the gap between germline ends came to 14 bases. The CDR3 consists of 14 residues. The germline CDR1 and CDR2 sequences are SGHAT and FQNNGV.

By share, this clone counts as hyperexpanded (1% or more). The chain combines TRBV6-1 with TRBJ2-7; 7 positions agree with TRBD2. The CDR3 contains 16 residues. V shed 2 bases and J 1 base; nucleotides not matched to a gene: 8. From germline, CDR1 is MNHNS and CDR2 SASEGT. The CDR3 protein is CASSENPGGTSYEQYV. CDR3 nucleotide sequence: TGTGCCAGCAGTGAAAATCCGGGGGGAACTTCCTACGAGCAGTACGTC.

This chain connects TRBV11-2 to TRBJ2-5; no clear D. The CDR3 is made up of 12 amino acids. Germline CDR1 is SGHAT and CDR2 is FQNNGV. Trimming cost V 4 bases and J 5 bases, with 8 bases left between them. The CDR3 DNA is TGTGCCAGCAGCTCAAGTGGGGAGACCCAGTACTTC. It translates to CASSSSGETQYF.

The rearrangement uses TRBV5-1 and TRBJ1-6; 8 bases fit TRBD1. This CDR3 is built from 16 residues. Germline values: CDR1 SGHRS, CDR2 YFSETQ. Trimming removed 1 base from V and 8 bases from J; junction bases left unmatched: 8. The CDR3 reads CASSLTGGLVDSPLHF. The CDR3 DNA reads as TGCGCCAGCAGCTTGACAGGGGGGTTGGTGGATTCACCCCTCCACTTT.

The V gene is TRBV11-3, the J gene TRBJ2-1; possibly TRBD1 for D (5 bases). The V gene lost 8 bases and the J gene lost 7 bases, with 15 bases spanning the gap. CDR1 and CDR2 from the germline V gene are SGHNT and YENEEA. The CDR3 is made up of 13 amino acids. The CDR3: CASSRTTVNEQFF. Here the CDR3 DNA reads TGTGCCAGCTCCAGGACGACAGTGAATGAGCAGTTCTTC.

CDR3 amino acids: CASSVGRRNTEAFF. The CDR3 DNA reads TGTGCCAGCAGCGTGGGACGGAGGAACACTGAAGCTTTCTTT. The chain has TRBV9 and TRBJ1-1, with a weak D call TRBD1 (5 bases). Trimming left V 2 bases short and J 1 base short, with 9 bases between. Germline V gene data show CDR1 as SGDLS and CDR2 as YYNGEE. This CDR3 is 14 amino acids long.

The chain couples TRBV7-8 to TRBJ2-5; 13 bases fit TRBD2. Gene TRBJ2-7 matches the end of the DNA better, so the J call may be wrong. There are 18 residues in the CDR3. Germline assignment: CDR1 SGHVS and CDR2 FQNEAQ. In nucleotides, the CDR3 is TGTGCCAGCAGCTTAGCTGAGACTAGCGGGAGGATCTCCTACGAGCAGTACTTC. Its protein is CASSLAETSGRISYEQYF.

The V call is TRBV2, the J call TRBJ1-1, with no clear D. V lost 4 bases to trimming and J lost 6 bases, with 3 bases between them. The CDR3 runs to 10 residues. Germline values: CDR1 SNHLY, CDR2 FYNNEI. This CDR3 is CASSGAEAFF. The CDR3 nucleotides are TGTGCCAGCAGTGGGGCTGAAGCTTTCTTT.